Sequencing of this T cell receptor beta chain was carried out in a study of control samples from healthy donors and cancer patients. V gave up 4 bases and J gave up 0 bases; unmatched junction bases: 5. This CDR3 region has 16 residues. Germline loops: CDR1 SGHDT, CDR2 YYEEEE. Clones were sequenced by immunoSEQ multiplex PCR, and TCRdb holds only the in-frame ones, with some missing. The sample yields over 80,000 clones, roughly 91% seen once. This rearrangement joins TRBV5-6 to TRBJ2-1, with 9 bases matching TRBD1. The sequencing input was blood. The sequence derives from a man under 40 in good health. The CDR3 DNA sequence: TGTGCCAGCAGCATCGGACAGGGGATCTCCTACAATGAGCAGTTCTTC. This translates into CASSIGQGISYNEQFF.